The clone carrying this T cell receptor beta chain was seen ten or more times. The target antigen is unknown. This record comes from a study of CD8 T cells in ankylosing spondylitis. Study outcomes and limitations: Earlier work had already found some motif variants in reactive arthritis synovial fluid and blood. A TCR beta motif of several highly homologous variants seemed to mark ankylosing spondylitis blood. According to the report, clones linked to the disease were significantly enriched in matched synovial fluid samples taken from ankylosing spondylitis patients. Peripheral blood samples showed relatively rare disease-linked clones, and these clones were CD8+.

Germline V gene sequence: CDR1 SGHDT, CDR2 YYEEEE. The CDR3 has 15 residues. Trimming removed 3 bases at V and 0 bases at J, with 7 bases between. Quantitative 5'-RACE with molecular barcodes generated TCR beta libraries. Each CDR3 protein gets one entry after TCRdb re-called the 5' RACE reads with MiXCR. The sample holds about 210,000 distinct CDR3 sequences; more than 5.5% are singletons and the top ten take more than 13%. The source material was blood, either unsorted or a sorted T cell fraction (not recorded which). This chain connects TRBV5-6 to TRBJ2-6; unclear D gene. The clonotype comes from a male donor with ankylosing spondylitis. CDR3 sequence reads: CASSWTYSGANVLTF. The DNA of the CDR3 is TGTGCCAGCAGCTGGACGTACTCTGGGGCCAACGTCCTGACTTTC.